This passage covers 7 T cell receptor beta chains from one sample sequenced in a study of response to subunit inactivated influenza vaccine listed by TCRdb under 2018. Libraries were constructed by RT-PCR. The sequencer was an Illumina HiSeq 2500. Starting from the raw public reads, TCRdb applied fastp trimming at Q25, assembled clones with MiXCR and retained in-frame beta chains. Every entry covers one CDR3 protein and lists the most common genes and DNA from its rows. This sample holds 750,000 to 850,000 distinct CDR3 sequences; around 18% were observed only once. Approximately 11% of the sample lies in the top ten. The sample consisted of PBMCs from blood, taken 5 days after vaccination. The receptors originated from a man aged 45-60 years who received an inactivated influenza vaccine. Donor details come from another sample of the same person, matched by shared clones.

The chain uses TRBV7-9 and TRBJ1-6, with 8 bases aligning to TRBD1. With V trimmed by 5 bases and J by 9 bases, 6 bases remained unmatched. Germline values: CDR1 SEHNR, CDR2 FQNEAQ (reference sequence). CDR3 length: 14 amino acids. CDR3 DNA: TGTGCCAGCAGCCAAGGACAGGGAATTTCACCCCTCCACTTT. Amino acids: CASSQGQGISPLHF. Combining the CDR3 with reference TRBV7-9 and TRBJ1-6 gives the whole variable domain DTGVSQNPRHKITKRGQNVTFRCDPISEHNRLYWYRQTLGQGPEFLTYFQNEAQLEKSRLLSDRFSAERPKGSFSTLEIQRTEQGDSAMYLCASSQGQGISPLHFGNGTRLTVT.

This chain connects TRBV7-2 to TRBJ1-4; D call uncertain. The germline V gene has CDR1 SGHTA and CDR2 FQGNSA. V lost 3 bases and J lost 2, with 10 bases in between. The CDR3 runs 15 residues. The CDR3, as DNA: TGTGCCAGCAGCTTGAACCTGTTGACTAATGAAAAACTGTTTTTT. It encodes CASSLNLLTNEKLFF.

CDR3: CASSSAGTGNTGELFF. DNA for the CDR3: TGCGCCAGCAGCTCGGCCGGGACAGGGAACACCGGGGAGCTGTTTTTT. This chain links TRBV5-1 with TRBJ2-2, with TRBD1 identical over 8 bases. The CDR3 covers 16 residues. Germline CDR1 SGHRS, CDR2 YFSETQ. V lost 3 bases to trimming and J lost 1 base; unmatched junction nucleotides: 5.

The J gene is TRBJ2-5, the V gene TRBV7-9; D is unresolved. This CDR3 has 14 residues. Germline values: CDR1 SEHNR, CDR2 FQNEAQ (reference sequence). V lost 6 bases and J 2 bases, leaving 13 bases between the germline ends. Here the CDR3 reads CASSSPWGQETQYF. The CDR3 DNA reads TGTGCCAGCAGTTCACCTTGGGGTCAAGAGACCCAGTACTTC.

About this clonotype itself: This sequence may be a read error, since a much larger clone differs from it by one base. The J gene is TRBJ2-3, the V gene TRBV20-1; 10 bases are a match to TRBD2. This CDR3 region has 15 residues. Germline CDR1 and CDR2: DFQATT and SNEGSKA (reference sequence). CDR3 sequence: CSAHPGLAVRDTHYF. CDR3 DNA sequence: TGCAGTGCCCACCCCGGACTAGCGGTACGGGATACGCATTATTTT.

The chain employs TRBV20-1 and TRBJ2-7; 9 bases agree with TRBD2. Germline assignment: CDR1 DFQATT and CDR2 SNEGSKA (reference sequence). The CDR3 consists of 16 residues. The CDR3 loop reads CAPQGVAGDGSYEQYF. CDR3 bases: TGCGCCCCGCAGGGGGTAGCGGGAGATGGGTCCTACGAGCAGTACTTC.

This clonotype was seen more than once but under ten times. Here the CDR3 DNA reads TGCGCCAGCAGCCAAGACGCGCTGAAAGAGGGGTTTAGGAATGAGCAGTTCTTC. Translation: CASSQDALKEGFRNEQFF. The rearrangement links TRBV4-3 to TRBJ2-1; D may correspond to TRBD1 or TRBD2 (5 bases each). The CDR3 has 18 residues. Looked up from germline, CDR1 is LGHNA and CDR2 is YSLEER. V lost 0 bases, J lost 7 bases, and 22 bases lay in between.